The table lists the clone carrying this TCR beta chain with many counts. V lost 1 base, J lost 4 bases, and 3 bases stayed unmatched. Per the germline V gene, CDR1 is SEHNR and CDR2 is FQNEAQ (reference sequence). CDR3 length: 14 residues. Caucasian adults living in Nashville, Tennessee, provided all samples. Researchers drew on about 90 million PBMCs for genomic DNA from unsorted samples. The data stem from a study of shared clonotypes between healthy human individuals. Amplification in unsorted PBMC replicate PCRs started from about 320 ng DNA, which equals tens of thousands of T cell genomes. Source study methods: ImmunoSEQ supplied junction-only sequences lacking quality scores, so filtering was different. The repertoire was sequenced with immunoSEQ multiplex PCR; TCRdb's copy has only in-frame clones and lacks some. V and J calls and clone size are those listed in that table; D and trimming were worked out from the DNA. This sample has about 100,000 clones, with approximately 44% found just once.

The receptor was isolated from a woman in her forties in good health. Some clones in this sample may be carry-over from other donors' samples. The chain couples TRBV7-9 to TRBJ2-7; 8 bases are shared with TRBD1. Sequences were obtained from PBMCs. The CDR3 nucleotides read TGTGCCAGCAGCTTAGGGACAGGGCAGTACGAGCAGTACTTC. Protein sequence: CASSLGTGQYEQYF.